Below are 21 T cell receptor beta chains sequenced from a single sample in a study of blood T cell repertoires in COVID-19. The repertoire was sequenced with immunoSEQ multiplex PCR; TCRdb's copy has only in-frame clones and lacks some. This table holds about 220,000 clones, more than 70% found once. Sequences were obtained from peripheral blood. The receptors stem from an elderly woman with acute or convalescent COVID-19.

This chain connects TRBV5-1 to TRBJ2-5; possibly TRBD1 for D (5 bases). Trimming pared 4 bases from V and 4 bases from J, leaving 17 bases between. The CDR3 extends over 15 amino acids. In germline, CDR1 is SGHRS, CDR2 YFSETQ. The CDR3: CASSTPGQERETQYF. The CDR3 region has the DNA TGCGCCAGCAGCACCCCAGGGCAGGAACGAGAGACCCAGTACTTC.

The genes are TRBV14 and TRBJ1-6, with TRBD1 matching over 8 bases. The CDR3 contains 15 residues. The V gene end was trimmed by 3 bases and the J gene end by 10 bases; junction bases not matched to a gene: 8. CDR1 is SGHDN, CDR2 FVKESK, per germline. CDR3 amino acids: CASSHLQGARSPLHF. In DNA form, the CDR3 reads TGTGCCAGCAGCCATTTGCAGGGGGCCAGATCACCCCTCCACTTT. The whole variable domain, remainder taken from reference TRBV14 and TRBJ1-6, is EAGVTQFPSHSVIEKGQTVTLRCDPISGHDNLYWYRRVMGKEIKFLLHFVKESKQDESGMPNNRFLAERTGGTYSTLKVQPAELEDSGVYFCASSHLQGARSPLHFGNGTRLTVT.

The rearrangement uses TRBV5-1 and TRBJ2-3; 10 positions agree with TRBD2. The V gene end was trimmed by 2 bases and the J gene end by 6 bases; junction bases not matched to a gene: 18. Per germline, CDR1 SGHRS and CDR2 YFSETQ. This CDR3 spans 19 amino acids. CDR3 in DNA: TGCGCCAGCAGCTTATTGGCCCCCGGGACTAGCGCCCAAGGGGATACGCAGTATTTT. This sequence encodes CASSLLAPGTSAQGDTQYF.

This clone came up once. This chain links TRBV6-1 with TRBJ2-7; weak D call: TRBD2 (6 bases). The germline V gene has CDR1 MNHNS and CDR2 SASEGT. The CDR3 runs 14 residues. Trimming stripped 1 base from V and 9 bases from J, with 16 bases between. CDR3 sequence reads: CASSEGGDWAGQYF. CDR3 DNA: TGTGCCAGCAGTGAAGGTGGGGACTGGGCCGGGCAGTACTTC.

V is TRBV6-2 or TRBV6-3 and J is TRBJ1-1, with D unresolved. This CDR3 comprises 14 residues. The germline V gene has CDR1 MNHEY and CDR2 SVGEGT. Trimming took 3 bases from V and 4 from J, leaving 12 bases between them. CDR3 coding DNA: TGTGCCAGCAGTTATTTGAAGACGGGCACTGAAGCTTTCTTT. Protein sequence: CASSYLKTGTEAFF.

J is TRBJ1-2 and V is TRBV11-3, with TRBD1 as a possible D gene (6 bases). The CDR3 is made up of 17 amino acids. V lost 1 base, J lost 0 bases, and 15 bases lay in between. In germline, CDR1 is SGHNT, CDR2 YENEEA. CDR3 in DNA: TGTGCCAGCAGCTTAGGGCAGGGGACGACCTCTAACTATGGCTACACCTTC. This sequence encodes CASSLGQGTTSNYGYTF.

V is TRBV7-9 and J is TRBJ2-5; no clear D. V shed 2 bases and J shed 5 bases, with 21 bases lying between them. This CDR3 comprises 17 residues. CDR1 SEHNR and CDR2 FQNEAQ come from the germline V gene (reference sequence). CDR3 DNA: TGTGCCAGCAGCTTATCCGCCCCCAGGTTGGGTGCGGAGACCCAGTACTTC. This translates into CASSLSAPRLGAETQYF.

The V gene is TRBV5-1, the J gene TRBJ1-5; D ambiguous. The CDR3 is 17 residues long. The V and J ends lost 0 bases and 0 bases respectively, with 13 bases between them. Germline CDR1 SGHRS, CDR2 YFSETQ. The CDR3 coding sequence is TGCGCCAGCAGCTTGGGGGCAGGATTAGATAGCAATCAGCCCCAGCATTTT. Translated, it gives CASSLGAGLDSNQPQHF.

The chain combines TRBV7-3 with TRBJ1-4, with a possible D match to TRBD1 (6 bases). Germline CDR1 and CDR2: SGHTA and FQGTGA. The CDR3 contains 14 residues. V was pared by 1 base and J by 6 bases, with 9 bases between. The CDR3 protein is CASSLRGGDEKLFF. The CDR3 DNA is TGTGCCAGCAGCTTAAGAGGGGGTGATGAAAAACTGTTTTTT.

This clone was counted only a few times. The V and J genes are TRBV9 and TRBJ2-2; D call uncertain. Germline V gene sequence: CDR1 SGDLS, CDR2 YYNGEE. Trimming took 4 bases from V and 4 from J, leaving 5 bases between them. The CDR3 contains 12 residues. The CDR3 spells CASSPGTGELFF. CDR3 DNA: TGTGCCAGCAGCCCGGGCACCGGGGAGCTGTTTTTT. The complete variable domain, with remaining parts taken from reference TRBV9 and TRBJ2-2, reads DSGVTQTPKHLITATGQRVTLRCSPRSGDLSVYWYQQSLDQGLQFLIQYYNGEERAKGNILERFSAQQFPDLHSELNLSSLELGDSALYFCASSPGTGELFFGEGSRLTVL.

CDR3 nucleotides: TGTGCCTGGAGTGTTGGGGAGGGACGGAATCAGCCCCAGCATTTT. Amino acid sequence: CAWSVGEGRNQPQHF. J is TRBJ1-5 and V is TRBV30, with TRBD1 as a possible D gene (5 bases). V was clipped by 0 bases and J by 4 bases, with 13 bases between them. Germline V gene sequence: CDR1 GTSNPN, CDR2 SVGIG (reference sequence). The CDR3 sequence is 15 residues long.

The chain links TRBV6-6 to TRBJ1-3; TRBD1 matches at 8 bases. CDR1 is MNHNY and CDR2 is SVGAGI in the germline V gene (reference sequence). Trimming cost V 7 bases and J 3 bases; bases outside gene matches: 5. The CDR3 spans 14 residues. CDR3 DNA: TGTGCCAGCATGGCAGGGGGCAATGGAAACACCATATATTTT. Translating gives CASMAGGNGNTIYF.

This clone was observed a few times. This chain links TRBV28 with TRBJ2-7; no reliable D call. Germline CDR1 is MDHEN and CDR2 is SYDVKM. The V and J ends lost 8 bases and 0 bases respectively, with 11 bases between them. CDR3 size: 13 residues. Written as DNA, the CDR3 is TGTGCCAGCGGAGTTTTGTTCTCCTACGAGCAGTACTTC. Its protein is CASGVLFSYEQYF.

J is TRBJ2-2 and V is TRBV5-1, with TRBD2 matching over 8 bases. Trimming removed 4 bases from V and 4 bases from J; junction bases left unmatched: 9. The CDR3 is 16 residues long. CDR1 is SGHRS and CDR2 is YFSETQ in the germline V gene. CDR3 DNA: TGCGCCAGCAGCCCCGGGCGGGGGGCCGGCACCGGGGAGCTGTTTTTT. This translates into CASSPGRGAGTGELFF.

This chain connects TRBV30 to TRBJ2-7; a weak D match, TRBD1 (6 bases). The V gene's germline CDR1 is GTSNPN and CDR2 SVGIG (reference sequence). V lost 4 bases and J lost 5, with 15 bases in between. The CDR3 is 13 amino acids. In nucleotides, the CDR3 is TGTGCCTGGACACGAAGGGGGTTACACGAGCAGTACTTC. As protein: CAWTRRGLHEQYF.

The V gene is TRBV10-3, the J gene TRBJ1-4; possibly TRBD1 for D (6 bases). The V gene's germline CDR1 is ENHRY and CDR2 SYGVKD. CDR3 length: 17 amino acids. The ends were cut back, 4 bases at V and 1 base at J, with 16 bases in the middle. CDR3 region: CAISGGPRTETNEKLFF. The CDR3 DNA reads as TGTGCCATCAGTGGGGGACCTAGGACAGAAACTAATGAAAAACTGTTTTTT.

The chain is built from TRBV27 and TRBJ2-5; no clear D. The V end lost 5 bases, the J end lost 5 bases, and 15 bases lay between the germline ends. Germline CDR1 and CDR2: MNHEY and SMNVEV (reference sequence). The CDR3 is 14 amino acids. The CDR3 loop reads CASSLTTPRETQYF. CDR3 nucleotides: TGTGCCAGCAGTCTCACGACTCCAAGGGAGACCCAGTACTTC.

The chain couples TRBV9 to TRBJ1-6; the D gene is possibly TRBD1 (5 bases). V was cut by 3 bases and J by 6 bases, with 16 bases left in between. Germline V gene sequence: CDR1 SGDLS, CDR2 YYNGEE. The length of the CDR3 is 16 residues. The CDR3 spells CASSARAPTGNSPLHF. The DNA for the CDR3 is TGTGCCAGCAGCGCCAGGGCCCCTACTGGTAATTCACCCCTCCACTTT.

The CDR3 bases are TGTGCCAGCAGCTTAGATTATGGGGCGGAGGGCGAGCAGTACTTC. It codes for CASSLDYGAEGEQYF. This chain connects TRBV7-2 to TRBJ2-7; TRBD2 is a possible D gene (6 bases). Germline loops: CDR1 SGHTA, CDR2 FQGNSA. Trimming left V 1 base short and J 6 bases short, with 16 bases between. The length of the CDR3 is 15 residues.

The chain carries TRBV5-1 and TRBJ2-3, with D possibly TRBD1 on 6 matching bases. The CDR3 is made up of 15 amino acids. The germline V gene has CDR1 SGHRS and CDR2 YFSETQ. V was clipped by 0 bases and J by 2 bases, with 10 bases between them. The CDR3: CASSLGGHPTDTQYF. CDR3 DNA: TGCGCCAGCAGCTTGGGGGGACACCCCACAGATACGCAGTATTTT. The variable domain in full, completed from reference TRBV5-1 and TRBJ2-3, reads KAGVTQTPRYLIKTRGQQVTLSCSPISGHRSVSWYQQTPGQGLQFLFEYFSETQRNKGNFPGRFSGRQFSNSRSEMNVSTLELGDSALYLCASSLGGHPTDTQYFGPGTRLTVL.

The chain has TRBV10-3 and TRBJ1-6, with D possibly TRBD1 on 6 matching bases. Germline-derived CDR1 and CDR2 are ENHRY and SYGVKD. V lost 11 bases and J lost 8, with 13 bases in between. CDR3 length equals 12 residues. CDR3 amino acids: CAVQGLDSPLHF. The CDR3 nucleotides are TGTGCCGTCCAGGGGCTTGATTCACCCCTCCACTTT.